Sequencing of this TCR beta chain was carried out in a study of blood T cell repertoires in COVID-19. Turning to the study itself: Samples representing acute and convalescent COVID-19 were sourced from the United States, Italy and Spain. Sources were T cells, B-cell-depleted T cells, or PBMCs; the material itself was cDNA or gDNA.

In germline, CDR1 is SGHTA, CDR2 FQGNSA. Between the trimmed V and J ends, which lost 2 bases and 4 bases, there was a span of 8 bases. This CDR3 spans 14 amino acids. Original handling: Reference gene primer amplification in the assay estimated nucleated cell counts. The assay was immunoSEQ multiplex PCR, and TCRdb's table has in-frame clones only and misses some. V and J calls and clone size are as listed in that table; D and trimming were resolved from the DNA. The sample holds a few hundred thousand clones; 85% are singletons and the top ten take 2.9%. The V call is TRBV7-2, the J call TRBJ2-2; D ambiguous. The TCR originated in a man aged 45-65 years who had recovered from COVID-19. Sequencing used peripheral blood. CDR3 in amino acids: CASSLRMSTGELFF. Written as DNA, the CDR3 is TGTGCCAGCAGCTTAAGAATGAGCACCGGGGAGCTGTTTTTT.